This is a list of T cell receptor beta chains from one sample in a study of T-cell memory formation after mild COVID-19. TCRdb re-called the 5' RACE reads with MiXCR, one entry per CDR3 protein. The sample holds 200,000 to 300,000 distinct CDR3 sequences; 8.5% to 9.5% are singletons and the top ten take 20% to 25%. The sequenced sample was PBMCs or a T cell subset sorted from them (not recorded which). Every receptor here comes from a man younger than 30 who had mild COVID-19 (a few samples of this study predate the infection). Cell type and time point are not known. CDR3s include the opening cysteine and the closing phenylalanine or tryptophan. Fields, in order: J gene, V gene, clone size, CDR3 length, D gene, CDR3 DNA, CDR3 protein. The D gene is left open where the match is weak. Only some rows state a clone size, as once, few, many or a class for expanded clones.

j_call: TRBJ2-5; v_call: TRBV28; clone_size: .; cdr3_length: 17; d_call: .; cdr3_nt: TGTGCCAGCAGTGCGCCTACCCAACAGGTCTTCCAAGAGACCCAGTACTTC; cdr3_aa: CASSAPTQQVFQETQYF
j_call: TRBJ2-1; v_call: TRBV20-1; clone_size: .; cdr3_length: 15; d_call: TRBD2; cdr3_nt: TGCAGTGCTAGAATAACTAGCGGGAGCTACAATGAGCAGTTCTTC; cdr3_aa: CSARITSGSYNEQFF
j_call: TRBJ1-2; v_call: TRBV5-1; clone_size: few; cdr3_length: 13; d_call: .; cdr3_nt: TGCGCCAGCAGCTTGACGGGGAGAGATGGCTACACCTTC; cdr3_aa: CASSLTGRDGYTF
j_call: TRBJ2-5; v_call: TRBV6-1; clone_size: few; cdr3_length: 15; d_call: TRBD2; cdr3_nt: TGTGCCAGCAGACTTGGGGTTAGCGGGCAAGAGACCCAGTACTTC; cdr3_aa: CASRLGVSGQETQYF
j_call: TRBJ1-6; v_call: TRBV7-2; clone_size: .; cdr3_length: 13; d_call: .; cdr3_nt: TGTGCCAGCAGCCCCACCGGTGGGGCGACCCTCCACTTT; cdr3_aa: CASSPTGGATLHF
j_call: TRBJ1-2; v_call: TRBV24-1; clone_size: .; cdr3_length: 14; d_call: TRBD1; cdr3_nt: TGTGCCACCAGTGATCGGGACAGGGCCTATGGCTACACCTTC; cdr3_aa: CATSDRDRAYGYTF
j_call: TRBJ2-5; v_call: TRBV7-9; clone_size: many; cdr3_length: 11; d_call: .; cdr3_nt: TGTGCCAGCAGGGGGCAAGAGACCCAGTACTTC; cdr3_aa: CASRGQETQYF
j_call: TRBJ2-7; v_call: TRBV4-1; clone_size: .; cdr3_length: 15; d_call: .; cdr3_nt: TGCGCCAGCAGCCAAGCGGAAGGGGGGACCTACGAGCAGTACTTC; cdr3_aa: CASSQAEGGTYEQYF
j_call: TRBJ1-1; v_call: TRBV4-1; clone_size: few; cdr3_length: 15; d_call: .; cdr3_nt: TGCGCCAGCAGCCAAGAAGTCGGGGTGGGCACTGAAGCTTTCTTT; cdr3_aa: CASSQEVGVGTEAFF
j_call: TRBJ1-1; v_call: TRBV24-1; clone_size: few; cdr3_length: 15; d_call: .; cdr3_nt: TGTGCCACCAGTGATTCACAGACAGGGAACACTGAAGCTTTCTTT; cdr3_aa: CATSDSQTGNTEAFF
j_call: TRBJ1-1; v_call: TRBV5-1; clone_size: few; cdr3_length: 13; d_call: .; cdr3_nt: TGCGCCAGCACCAGCGAGATGAACACTGAAGCTTTCTTT; cdr3_aa: CASTSEMNTEAFF
j_call: TRBJ1-6; v_call: TRBV4-3; clone_size: many; cdr3_length: 16; d_call: TRBD1; cdr3_nt: TGCGCCAGCAGCCAAGAGCTGGGGACAGGGAATTCACCCCTCCACTTT; cdr3_aa: CASSQELGTGNSPLHF
j_call: TRBJ1-1; v_call: TRBV5-1; clone_size: .; cdr3_length: 13; d_call: .; cdr3_nt: TGCGCCAGCAACCGGGACGGAAACACTGAAGCTTTCTTT; cdr3_aa: CASNRDGNTEAFF
j_call: TRBJ2-1; v_call: TRBV7-7; clone_size: .; cdr3_length: 13; d_call: .; cdr3_nt: TGTGCTAGCAGTCGGGACGCAAACAATGAGCAGTTCTTC; cdr3_aa: CASSRDANNEQFF
j_call: TRBJ2-2; v_call: TRBV7-6; clone_size: .; cdr3_length: 15; d_call: TRBD2; cdr3_nt: TGTGCCAGCAGCTTCGGAGCGGGGGGGCCCGGGGAGCTGTTTTTT; cdr3_aa: CASSFGAGGPGELFF
j_call: TRBJ1-1; v_call: TRBV2; clone_size: few; cdr3_length: 9; d_call: .; cdr3_nt: TGTGCCAGCAGGGTTAGAGCTTTCTTT; cdr3_aa: CASRVRAFF
j_call: TRBJ1-6; v_call: TRBV6-2/TRBV6-3; clone_size: few; cdr3_length: 15; d_call: .; cdr3_nt: TGTGCCAGCAGCCTACAGGGACCCTACAATTCACCCCTCCACTTT; cdr3_aa: CASSLQGPYNSPLHF
j_call: TRBJ1-1; v_call: TRBV6-5; clone_size: .; cdr3_length: 13; d_call: TRBD1; cdr3_nt: TGTGCCAGCAGAGGGACAGGGGCGCTGGAGGCTTTCTTT; cdr3_aa: CASRGTGALEAFF
j_call: TRBJ2-3; v_call: TRBV15; clone_size: many; cdr3_length: 14; d_call: .; cdr3_nt: TGTGCCACCAGCCCCGGGCGGGCGGAAGATACGCAGTATTTT; cdr3_aa: CATSPGRAEDTQYF
j_call: TRBJ1-2; v_call: TRBV5-1; clone_size: many; cdr3_length: 14; d_call: .; cdr3_nt: TGCGCCAGCAGCTTGGCCCCCAGAACGGACGGCTACACCTTC; cdr3_aa: CASSLAPRTDGYTF
j_call: TRBJ2-5; v_call: TRBV9; clone_size: few; cdr3_length: 13; d_call: .; cdr3_nt: TGTGCCAGCAGCGTAGGACCCCAAGAGACCCAGTACTTC; cdr3_aa: CASSVGPQETQYF
j_call: TRBJ2-5; v_call: TRBV7-2; clone_size: few; cdr3_length: 15; d_call: TRBD2; cdr3_nt: TGTGCCAGCAGCTCCCCGACTAGCGGGGGGAAGACCCAGTACTTC; cdr3_aa: CASSSPTSGGKTQYF
j_call: TRBJ2-3; v_call: TRBV6-6; clone_size: .; cdr3_length: 15; d_call: TRBD1; cdr3_nt: TGTGCCAGCGCGCAACCGGGACAGGGAGGAGATACGCAGTATTTT; cdr3_aa: CASAQPGQGGDTQYF
j_call: TRBJ1-2; v_call: TRBV6-5; clone_size: many; cdr3_length: 14; d_call: .; cdr3_nt: TGTGCCAGCAGTTACCCCGGGAACCTCTATGGCTACACCTTC; cdr3_aa: CASSYPGNLYGYTF
j_call: TRBJ1-4; v_call: TRBV5-5; clone_size: .; cdr3_length: 15; d_call: .; cdr3_nt: TGTGCCAGCAGCGCACCTTCGGGAGTTAGCGAAAAACTGTTTTTT; cdr3_aa: CASSAPSGVSEKLFF
j_call: TRBJ2-1; v_call: TRBV7-3; clone_size: .; cdr3_length: 13; d_call: .; cdr3_nt: TGTGCCAGCAGCTCGACTAACTACAATGAGCAGTTCTTC; cdr3_aa: CASSSTNYNEQFF
j_call: TRBJ2-5; v_call: TRBV28; clone_size: many; cdr3_length: 15; d_call: TRBD2; cdr3_nt: TGTGCCAGCATGGCGGGGGGGAGGCTTATTGCGACCCAGTACTTC; cdr3_aa: CASMAGGRLIATQYF
j_call: TRBJ1-1; v_call: TRBV29-1; clone_size: many; cdr3_length: 13; d_call: .; cdr3_nt: TGCAGCGTCCAAGGACAGTTGAACACTGAAGCTTTCTTT; cdr3_aa: CSVQGQLNTEAFF
j_call: TRBJ2-7; v_call: TRBV7-2; clone_size: few; cdr3_length: 15; d_call: TRBD2; cdr3_nt: TGTGCCAGCAGTTTGAAAAGCGGGGCTGCCTACGAGCAGTACTTC; cdr3_aa: CASSLKSGAAYEQYF
j_call: TRBJ2-5; v_call: TRBV12-3/TRBV12-4; clone_size: many; cdr3_length: 16; d_call: .; cdr3_nt: TGTGCCAGCAGCTCGATGGGCAGGACGATGGGAGAGACCCAGTACTTC; cdr3_aa: CASSSMGRTMGETQYF
j_call: TRBJ2-5; v_call: TRBV7-9; clone_size: few; cdr3_length: 16; d_call: TRBD1; cdr3_nt: TGTGCCAGCAGCTTAGTGGTTGGACAGGGGGTTGAGACCCAGTACTTC; cdr3_aa: CASSLVVGQGVETQYF
j_call: TRBJ1-2; v_call: TRBV7-2; clone_size: many; cdr3_length: 14; d_call: TRBD1; cdr3_nt: TGTGCCAGCAGCACCACGACAGGGACCTATGGCTACACCTTC; cdr3_aa: CASSTTTGTYGYTF
j_call: TRBJ1-3; v_call: TRBV4-1; clone_size: few; cdr3_length: 16; d_call: TRBD1; cdr3_nt: TGCGCCAGCAGCCCTCGAGACAGGGCGGCTGGAAACACCATATATTTT; cdr3_aa: CASSPRDRAAGNTIYF
j_call: TRBJ2-3; v_call: TRBV27; clone_size: .; cdr3_length: 15; d_call: .; cdr3_nt: TGTGCCAGCAGTTCCTCGGTGGGAGGCACAGATACGCAGTATTTT; cdr3_aa: CASSSSVGGTDTQYF
j_call: TRBJ1-2; v_call: TRBV6-5; clone_size: .; cdr3_length: 14; d_call: .; cdr3_nt: TGTGCCAGCAGCGATACAGGGCCTGGCTATGGCTACACCTTC; cdr3_aa: CASSDTGPGYGYTF
j_call: TRBJ1-5; v_call: TRBV7-2; clone_size: many; cdr3_length: 13; d_call: .; cdr3_nt: TGTGCCAGCAGCGGCTCCATAGTTCAGCCCCAGCATTTT; cdr3_aa: CASSGSIVQPQHF
j_call: TRBJ1-2; v_call: TRBV7-2; clone_size: .; cdr3_length: 16; d_call: TRBD1; cdr3_nt: TGTGCCAGCAGCCACTCCGGACAGGTAGCTAACTATGGCTACACCTTC; cdr3_aa: CASSHSGQVANYGYTF
j_call: TRBJ2-5; v_call: TRBV15; clone_size: few; cdr3_length: 17; d_call: TRBD1; cdr3_nt: TGTGCCACCAGCAGAGATAGGGACAGGGGTCGCCAAGAGACCCAGTACTTC; cdr3_aa: CATSRDRDRGRQETQYF
j_call: TRBJ2-3; v_call: TRBV12-5; clone_size: .; cdr3_length: 15; d_call: .; cdr3_nt: TGTGCTAGTGGTTTGCCACGGGGGAACACAGATACGCAGTATTTT; cdr3_aa: CASGLPRGNTDTQYF
j_call: TRBJ1-5; v_call: TRBV2; clone_size: few; cdr3_length: 15; d_call: .; cdr3_nt: TGTGCCAGCAGTGAAGCTCACCAAGGGAGTCAGCCCCAGCATTTT; cdr3_aa: CASSEAHQGSQPQHF
j_call: TRBJ2-1; v_call: TRBV7-2; clone_size: .; cdr3_length: 13; d_call: TRBD1; cdr3_nt: TGTGCCAGCAGCTTAGGGACAGGGTTCGAGCAGTTCTTC; cdr3_aa: CASSLGTGFEQFF
j_call: TRBJ1-1; v_call: TRBV27; clone_size: .; cdr3_length: 14; d_call: TRBD1; cdr3_nt: TGTGCCAGCAGGTGGGACAGGGGGACCACTGAAGCTTTCTTT; cdr3_aa: CASRWDRGTTEAFF
j_call: TRBJ2-7; v_call: TRBV15; clone_size: .; cdr3_length: 15; d_call: .; cdr3_nt: TGTGCCACCAGCAGAGCCCTGGGGGTTGGCTACGAGCAGTACTTC; cdr3_aa: CATSRALGVGYEQYF
j_call: TRBJ1-2; v_call: TRBV5-1; clone_size: .; cdr3_length: 17; d_call: TRBD1; cdr3_nt: TGCGCCAGCAGCCCAAACACACCTCTGGACAGGGGCTATGGCTACACCTTC; cdr3_aa: CASSPNTPLDRGYGYTF
j_call: TRBJ2-7; v_call: TRBV19; clone_size: .; cdr3_length: 12; d_call: .; cdr3_nt: TGTGCCAGTAGTCGGGGACCGCTGGAGCAGTACTTC; cdr3_aa: CASSRGPLEQYF
j_call: TRBJ2-3; v_call: TRBV18; clone_size: few; cdr3_length: 16; d_call: TRBD2; cdr3_nt: TGTGCCAGCTCACCACCCGGGACTACCAACACAGATACGCAGTATTTT; cdr3_aa: CASSPPGTTNTDTQYF
j_call: TRBJ2-5; v_call: TRBV7-2; clone_size: few; cdr3_length: 16; d_call: TRBD1; cdr3_nt: TGTGCCAGCAGCGGATCGACAGGGCTAAACCAAGAGACCCAGTACTTC; cdr3_aa: CASSGSTGLNQETQYF
j_call: TRBJ2-5; v_call: TRBV4-1; clone_size: few; cdr3_length: 15; d_call: .; cdr3_nt: TGCGCCAGCAGCCAAGAGGACGCAGACCAAGAGACCCAGTACTTC; cdr3_aa: CASSQEDADQETQYF
j_call: TRBJ2-2; v_call: TRBV5-4; clone_size: few; cdr3_length: 15; d_call: .; cdr3_nt: TGTGCCAGCAGCCCCGCCGGGACTCTGGACGGGGAGCTGTTTTTT; cdr3_aa: CASSPAGTLDGELFF
j_call: TRBJ2-4; v_call: TRBV12-3/TRBV12-4; clone_size: few; cdr3_length: 13; d_call: TRBD1; cdr3_nt: TGTGCCAGCACCGGGGACAGGGGGAACATTCAGTACTTC; cdr3_aa: CASTGDRGNIQYF
j_call: TRBJ2-2; v_call: TRBV7-2; clone_size: many; cdr3_length: 15; d_call: .; cdr3_nt: TGTGCCAGCAGCTCAGGGGGGATAGGGACCGGGGAGCTGTTTTTT; cdr3_aa: CASSSGGIGTGELFF
j_call: TRBJ1-2; v_call: TRBV4-1; clone_size: few; cdr3_length: 13; d_call: .; cdr3_nt: TGCGCCAGCAGCCAAGCCACCGTCGGTGGCTACACCTTC; cdr3_aa: CASSQATVGGYTF
j_call: TRBJ2-1; v_call: TRBV4-1; clone_size: .; cdr3_length: 19; d_call: TRBD2; cdr3_nt: TGCGCCAGCAGCCAAGTTGGGAGGGGTCTAGCGGGGGCCTACAATGAGCAGTTCTTC; cdr3_aa: CASSQVGRGLAGAYNEQFF
j_call: TRBJ2-3; v_call: TRBV11-2; clone_size: many; cdr3_length: 13; d_call: .; cdr3_nt: TGTGCCAGCAGCTTTGGGGACACGATAACGCAGTATTTT; cdr3_aa: CASSFGDTITQYF
j_call: TRBJ1-4; v_call: TRBV10-2; clone_size: few; cdr3_length: 15; d_call: TRBD1; cdr3_nt: TGCGCCAGCAGTGATCCGGGACAGGTGAATGAAAAACTGTTTTTT; cdr3_aa: CASSDPGQVNEKLFF
j_call: TRBJ1-5; v_call: TRBV7-4; clone_size: .; cdr3_length: 16; d_call: .; cdr3_nt: TGTGCCAGCAGCAGAGACAGATTCGCGAGCAATCAGCCCCAGCATTTT; cdr3_aa: CASSRDRFASNQPQHF
j_call: TRBJ2-7; v_call: TRBV6-6; clone_size: many; cdr3_length: 13; d_call: .; cdr3_nt: TGTGCCAGCAGCTCTGACAGATCCTACGAGCAGTACTTC; cdr3_aa: CASSSDRSYEQYF
j_call: TRBJ2-3; v_call: TRBV5-1; clone_size: many; cdr3_length: 13; d_call: .; cdr3_nt: TGCGCCAGCAGCCAACCAGAAGGGGATACGCAGTATTTT; cdr3_aa: CASSQPEGDTQYF
j_call: TRBJ2-3; v_call: TRBV11-2; clone_size: .; cdr3_length: 16; d_call: TRBD2; cdr3_nt: TGTGCCAGCAGCCCGCTAGCGGGCGGACTCACAGATACGCAGTATTTT; cdr3_aa: CASSPLAGGLTDTQYF